These T cell receptor beta chains were read from a single sample in a study of control samples from healthy donors and cancer patients. Method: immunoSEQ multiplex PCR; TCRdb's copy keeps in-frame clones and lacks some. The sample has about 58,000 clones, around 89% seen once; the top ten hold nearly 6%. Sequencing was done on a sample of PBMCs. The receptors shown here come from a man between 60 and 75 years old with colorectal cancer. Each CDR3 is given with its conserved first and last residue. A D gene is named only where the DNA matches it firmly. Size is stated for part of the rows, as once, few or many counts, or as a class when the clone is expanded.

clone_size: NA
j_call: TRBJ2-1
d_call: TRBD2
v_call: TRBV4-3
cdr3_aa: CASSQEWTRGNEQFF
cdr3_nt: TGCGCCAGCAGCCAAGAGTGGACGCGGGGGAATGAGCAGTTCTTC

clone_size: NA
j_call: TRBJ1-1
d_call: TRBD1
v_call: TRBV3-1/TRBV3-2
cdr3_aa: CASSPGAGGTEAFF
cdr3_nt: TGTGCCAGCAGCCCCGGGGCAGGGGGGACTGAAGCTTTCTTT

clone_size: NA
j_call: TRBJ2-5
d_call: TRBD1
v_call: TRBV6-5
cdr3_aa: CASSSTDRVKTQYF
cdr3_nt: TGTGCCAGCAGTTCCACGGACAGGGTGAAGACCCAGTACTTC

clone_size: NA
j_call: TRBJ1-2
d_call: TRBD1
v_call: TRBV2
cdr3_aa: CASSEAVGQGYGYTF
cdr3_nt: TGTGCCAGCAGTGAAGCGGTGGGACAGGGCTATGGCTACACCTTC

clone_size: NA
j_call: TRBJ2-7
d_call: NA
v_call: TRBV28
cdr3_aa: CASSLRPYEQYF
cdr3_nt: TGTGCCAGCAGTTTACGGCCCTACGAGCAGTACTTC

clone_size: NA
j_call: TRBJ2-1
d_call: TRBD2
v_call: TRBV13
cdr3_aa: CASSLGTSGGYNEQFF
cdr3_nt: TGTGCCAGCAGCTTAGGGACTAGCGGGGGATACAATGAGCAGTTCTTC

clone_size: few
j_call: TRBJ2-7
d_call: NA
v_call: TRBV4-1
cdr3_aa: CASSQSSYEQYF
cdr3_nt: TGCGCCAGCAGCCAATCTTCCTACGAGCAGTACTTC

clone_size: NA
j_call: TRBJ1-2
d_call: NA
v_call: TRBV6-1
cdr3_aa: CASSEALYSSANYGYTF
cdr3_nt: TGTGCCAGCAGTGAAGCACTTTACAGTTCGGCTAACTATGGCTACACCTTC

clone_size: NA
j_call: TRBJ2-7
d_call: NA
v_call: TRBV7-2
cdr3_aa: CASSLGLSYEQYF
cdr3_nt: TGTGCCAGCAGCTTGGGACTTTCCTACGAGCAGTACTTC

clone_size: NA
j_call: TRBJ2-7
d_call: NA
v_call: TRBV20-1
cdr3_aa: CSAREGYEQYF
cdr3_nt: TGCAGTGCTAGAGAGGGCTACGAGCAGTACTTC

clone_size: NA
j_call: TRBJ2-3
d_call: NA
v_call: TRBV2
cdr3_aa: CASKQGFLTDTQYF
cdr3_nt: TGTGCCAGCAAGCAGGGATTCCTCACAGATACGCAGTATTTT

clone_size: NA
j_call: TRBJ2-7
d_call: NA
v_call: TRBV15
cdr3_aa: CATSRGLGMMAEQYF
cdr3_nt: TGTGCCACCAGCAGAGGATTGGGAATGATGGCAGAGCAGTACTTC

clone_size: NA
j_call: TRBJ2-7
d_call: TRBD2
v_call: TRBV10-3
cdr3_aa: CAISEDISGGLGHEQYF
cdr3_nt: TGTGCCATCAGTGAGGACATTAGCGGGGGGCTCGGGCACGAGCAGTACTTC

clone_size: NA
j_call: TRBJ1-1
d_call: NA
v_call: TRBV5-1
cdr3_aa: CASSLAPGAEAFF
cdr3_nt: TGCGCCAGCAGCTTGGCCCCGGGCGCTGAAGCTTTCTTT

clone_size: NA
j_call: TRBJ2-7
d_call: TRBD2
v_call: TRBV5-1
cdr3_aa: CASSLGREIYEQYF
cdr3_nt: TGCGCCAGCAGCTTGGGGCGGGAGATCTACGAGCAGTACTTC

clone_size: NA
j_call: TRBJ1-4
d_call: TRBD1
v_call: TRBV28
cdr3_aa: CASSFYGQGLGGEKLFF
cdr3_nt: TGTGCCAGCAGTTTTTACGGACAGGGGCTTGGAGGTGAAAAACTGTTTTTT